The sequence of this T cell receptor (beta chain) was determined in a study of blood T cell repertoires in COVID-19. Across the study: The study drew acute and convalescent COVID-19 samples from the United States, Italy and Spain.

The protocol was immunoSEQ multiplex PCR, while the TCRdb copy is restricted to in-frame clones and leaves out a portion. The sample includes a few hundred thousand clones, 80% to 90% seen only once; the top ten take 7.5% to 10%. CDR1 is SGHRS, CDR2 YFSETQ, per germline. This CDR3 has 14 residues. V lost 4 bases and J 4 bases, leaving 14 bases between the germline ends. Participants had their cohort set by participant-reported clinical history. Donors in Cohort 3 who had recovered were those with two negative PCRs, healthcare professional clearance, or resolution of their symptoms. The gene calls are TRBV5-1 and TRBJ1-1; a weak D match, TRBD1 (6 bases). The sequence was obtained from a man aged 40-49 years who had recovered from COVID-19. Source material: PBMCs or T cells enriched from blood (not recorded which). The CDR3 spells CASSTGHGSTEAFF. CDR3 DNA sequence: TGCGCCAGCAGCACGGGACACGGATCCACTGAAGCTTTCTTT.